This T cell receptor (beta chain) comes out of a study of cytomegalovirus exposure and HLA in healthy donors (dated by TCRdb to between 2016 and 2019). About the investigation overall: The 666 repertoires of the first cohort and the 120 validation repertoires were produced on the same platform, according to a later analysis. The aim of the study was to test whether cataloging public T cell receptors could identify signatures of past pathogen exposure. Along with the roughly 610-subject first cohort, a separate validation cohort of over 90 different subjects was used. High-throughput TCR immunosequencing, statistical association of individual TCRs with disease status, and machine learning were combined to predict cytomegalovirus infection status.

Trimming at the junction amounts to 3 bases on V and 8 bases on J, and the germline ends lie 16 bases apart. The germline V gene yields SGHTA for CDR1 and FQGNSA for CDR2. The CDR3 contains 14 residues, cysteine and phenylalanine counted. Kept here is only the CDR3 DNA, which spans 42 bases and is read in frame from base 1. The method was the immunoSEQ multiplex PCR assay. On the authors' methods: A statistical classification framework was developed to diagnose cytomegalovirus status using the catalog of TCR beta chain sequences. TCRdb took over this immuneACCESS table, retaining in-frame rearrangements with V and J assigned. Such tables are incomplete; in checked studies, under half of the missing clones stem from an unresolved V gene, and the remainder is unexplained. V and J calls and clone size follow that table, whereas D and trimming were derived from the DNA. The sample contains tens of thousands of clones, around 94% of them found a single time. The ten largest account for about 0.63% of the sample.

Broad study findings and their caveats: A total of 150 to 200 TCR beta chains were listed by the study as associated with cytomegalovirus. In vitro tests confirmed that a few of the cytomegalovirus-associated TCR beta chains recognize cytomegalovirus antigens. It was suggested by the authors that the approach could potentially be generalized to other disease states and immunological phenotypes. Most TCR sequences were observed very rarely across donors, whereas some public TCRs were present in many individuals. In a later analysis, TCRs clustered in the first cohort were found to also tend to co-occur in the 120 or so validation repertoires, with 90% to 95% of cluster scores above 0. The classifier was reported to diagnose cytomegalovirus status with high specificity and sensitivity in both the original and validation cohorts. A later analysis lacked HLA typing for the validation cohort, so it scored co-occurrence in that cohort across all 120 repertoires.

With regard to this clone: Its antigen specificity is not known. Base quality data are lacking; no much larger clone is found one base away. Other DNA sequences from this sample encode an identical CDR3 as well.

The donors were included in the validation cohort of over a hundred subjects, a group kept apart from the roughly 700-subject first cohort. Input material: PBMCs. The TCR comes from a young woman in good health and CMV-seronegative. The rearranged segments are TRBV7-2 and TRBJ1-1; a tentative D call is TRBD1 (5 bases match). The CDR3 amino acid sequence is: CASSLAGVLTEAFF. The DNA is as follows: TGTGCCAGCAGCTTGGCGGGGGTACTCACCGAAGCTTTCTTT.